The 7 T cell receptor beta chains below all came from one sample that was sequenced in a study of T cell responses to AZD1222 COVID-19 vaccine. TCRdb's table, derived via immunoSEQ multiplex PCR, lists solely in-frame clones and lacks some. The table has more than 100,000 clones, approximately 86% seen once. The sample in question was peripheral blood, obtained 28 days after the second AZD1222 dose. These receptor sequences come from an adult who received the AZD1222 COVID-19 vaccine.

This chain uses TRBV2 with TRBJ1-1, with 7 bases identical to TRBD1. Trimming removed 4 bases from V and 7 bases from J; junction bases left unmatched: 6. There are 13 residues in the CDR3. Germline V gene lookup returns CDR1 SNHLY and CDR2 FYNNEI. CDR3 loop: CASSARGLSEAFF. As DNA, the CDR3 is TGTGCCAGCAGTGCTAGGGGGCTTAGTGAAGCTTTCTTT.

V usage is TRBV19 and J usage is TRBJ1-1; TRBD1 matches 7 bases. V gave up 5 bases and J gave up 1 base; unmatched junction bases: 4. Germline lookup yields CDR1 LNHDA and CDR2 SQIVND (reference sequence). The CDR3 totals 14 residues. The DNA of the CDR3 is TGTGCCAGTAGTTGGGACAGAAAGAACACTGAAGCTTTCTTT. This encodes CASSWDRKNTEAFF.

The CDR3 sequence is CASRGQSRNTIYF. The CDR3 DNA follows: TGTGCCTCAAGGGGGCAGTCTAGGAACACCATATATTTT. The chain uses TRBV30 and TRBJ1-3, with TRBD1 matching over 7 bases. V trimming: 7 bases; J trimming: 7 bases; junction bases outside the gene matches: 10. This CDR3 contains 13 residues. Per the germline V gene, CDR1 is GTSNPN and CDR2 is SVGIG (reference sequence).

CDR3 loop: CASSITDTQYF. The DNA for the CDR3 is TGTGCCAGTAGTATCACAGATACGCAGTATTTT. The chain has TRBV19 and TRBJ2-3; D gene ambiguous. Germline CDR1 and CDR2: LNHDA and SQIVND (reference sequence). The CDR3 is 11 residues long. V was trimmed by 3 bases and J by 2 bases, leaving 0 bases between them.

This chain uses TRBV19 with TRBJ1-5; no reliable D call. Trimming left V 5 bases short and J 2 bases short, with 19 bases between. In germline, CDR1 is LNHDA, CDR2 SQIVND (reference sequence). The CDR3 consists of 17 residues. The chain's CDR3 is CASSYAHTWVGNQPQHF. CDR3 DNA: TGTGCCAGTAGTTATGCCCATACTTGGGTGGGCAATCAGCCCCAGCATTTT.

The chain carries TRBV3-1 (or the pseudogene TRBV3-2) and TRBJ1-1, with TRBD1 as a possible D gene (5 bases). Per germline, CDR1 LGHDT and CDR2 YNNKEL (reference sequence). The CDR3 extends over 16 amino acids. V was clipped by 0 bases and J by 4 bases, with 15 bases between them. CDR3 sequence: CASSQDWGRRFTEAFF. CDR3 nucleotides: TGTGCCAGCAGCCAAGACTGGGGCAGACGGTTCACTGAAGCTTTCTTT.

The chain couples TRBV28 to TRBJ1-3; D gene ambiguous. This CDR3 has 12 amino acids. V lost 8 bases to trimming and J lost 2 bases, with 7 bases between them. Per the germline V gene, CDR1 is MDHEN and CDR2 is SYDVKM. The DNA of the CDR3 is TGTGCCAGCGAAGGGACTGGAAACACCATATATTTT. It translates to CASEGTGNTIYF.